The present TCR beta chain was sequenced within a study of Ad26.COV2.S vaccination and SARS-CoV-2 variants. Study results and limitations: Reportedly, after vaccination the spike-specific CD8+ and CD4+ T cell responses displayed substantial breadth. People who got the vaccine had more spike-specific TCR breadth than people who got placebo.

Here immunoSEQ multiplex PCR was the method, and the copy in TCRdb shows in-frame clones only, minus some. The profile shows hundreds of thousands of clones, roughly 90% of them singletons. The CDR3 extends over 14 amino acids. Germline V gene data show CDR1 as MNHNY and CDR2 as SVGAGI (reference sequence). With V trimmed by 3 bases and J by 1 base, 2 bases remained unmatched. Stated treatment: roughly 18 received Ad26.COV2.S at low or high dose, single or two shots; 5 received placebo; per-sample allocation not given. Samples were taken on day 63 after the first vaccine or placebo injection. The sample came from a Boston adult aged 18-55 years. This clone appeared a few times. What it recognizes is unknown.

This chain uses TRBV6-6 with TRBJ1-1, with 7 bases that match TRBD1. This TCR came from a person between 18 and 60 years old who received the Ad26.COV2.S COVID-19 vaccine or a placebo. The sequences come from peripheral blood, collected in a trial of Ad26.COV2.S vaccine versus placebo. CDR3 sequence (DNA): TGTGCCAGCAGTTATAGGGGGCCGAACACTGAAGCTTTCTTT. Translation gives CASSYRGPNTEAFF.